This T cell receptor beta chain was captured in a study of PD-L1 blockade in urothelial cancer. About the study: In the patient group, twenty-five of 29 were males with bladder-origin urothelial cancer. Blood samples had a median of roughly 140,000 T cells, approximately 83,000 unique TCRs, and clonality around 0.08. Study findings and constraints: Better survival was forecast by a pretreatment blood TCR clonality below the median.

The time point: peripheral blood 6 weeks after treatment start. Between 1 and 8 samples per patient were obtained, pretreatment and on-treatment. The assay was immunoSEQ multiplex PCR, and TCRdb's table has in-frame clones only and misses some. In the table there are 53,000 or so clones, 88% of which are singletons. As concerns this clone: The antigen is unknown.

This CDR3 contains 15 residues. The V gene end was trimmed by 1 base and the J gene end by 2 bases; junction bases not matched to a gene: 1. Germline V CDR1 and CDR2: SGHTA, FQGNSA. This receptor was obtained from a man aged 55 to 70 with urothelial cancer. The chain combines TRBV7-2 with TRBJ1-2, with 10 nucleotides matching TRBD1. The material sequenced was PBMCs, taken around atezolizumab (anti-PD-L1) treatment. DNA of the CDR3: TGTGCCAGCAGCTTAGTGGGACAGGGGAACTATGGCTACACCTTC. It yields the protein CASSLVGQGNYGYTF.